The T cell receptor beta chain under discussion was sequenced for a study of shared clonotypes between healthy human individuals. Study findings and constraints: Generation of non-shared clonotypes was less probable than generation of clonotypes shared by all four donors.

TCRdb's table, derived via immunoSEQ multiplex PCR, lists solely in-frame clones and lacks some. The data contain over 2,000,000 clones, around 93% of them seen just once; the ten biggest clones take up about 1.7%. This clone was picked up one time. Its antigen is as yet unknown. The CDR3 sequence is 16 residues long. The germline gives CDR1 LNHNV, CDR2 YYDKDF (reference sequence). Between the trimmed V and J ends, which lost 4 bases and 2 bases, there was a span of 16 bases. Terminally differentiated effector memory CD45RA+ cells were excluded by CCR7 positive selection of CD45RO-negative cells. This receptor was identified in a man in his late teens or twenties in good health. Some clones in this sample may be carry-over from other donors' samples. The J gene is TRBJ2-3, the V gene TRBV15, with a tentative D call TRBD2 (5 bases). Sequencing input: naive CD8+ T cells from PBMCs. This chain's CDR3 is CATSTSTGSLTDTQYF. CDR3 nucleotides: TGTGCCACCAGCACATCGACTGGGAGTCTCACAGATACGCAGTATTTT.